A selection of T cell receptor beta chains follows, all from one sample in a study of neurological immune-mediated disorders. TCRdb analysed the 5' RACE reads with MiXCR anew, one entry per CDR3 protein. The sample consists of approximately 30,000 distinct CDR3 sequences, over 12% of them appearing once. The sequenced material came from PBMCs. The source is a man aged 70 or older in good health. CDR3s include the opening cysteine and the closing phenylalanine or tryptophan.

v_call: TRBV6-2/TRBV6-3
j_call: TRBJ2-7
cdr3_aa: CASSYSSFSYEQYF

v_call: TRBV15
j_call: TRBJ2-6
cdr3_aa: CATSREGVMGANVLTF

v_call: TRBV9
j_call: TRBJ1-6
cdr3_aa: CASSASVGPNYNSPLHF

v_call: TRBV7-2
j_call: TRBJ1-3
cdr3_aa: CASTQVVNSGNTIYF

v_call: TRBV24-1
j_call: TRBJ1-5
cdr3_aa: CATSEGGFNQPQHF

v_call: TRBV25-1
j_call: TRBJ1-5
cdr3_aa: CASGYLGSLLNQPQHF

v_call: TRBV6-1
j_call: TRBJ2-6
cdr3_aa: CASIDRFFLLGNVLTF

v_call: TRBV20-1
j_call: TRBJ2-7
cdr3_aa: CSASGTGSLSYEQYF

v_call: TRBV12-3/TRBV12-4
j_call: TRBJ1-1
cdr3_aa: CASRLRQVVEAFF

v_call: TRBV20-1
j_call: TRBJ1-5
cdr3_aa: CSASQGANQPQHF

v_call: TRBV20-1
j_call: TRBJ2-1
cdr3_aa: CSAKRGGAYNEQFF

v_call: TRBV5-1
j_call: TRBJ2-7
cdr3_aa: CASSLGPIPSYEQYF

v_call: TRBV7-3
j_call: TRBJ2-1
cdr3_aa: CASSLTGTGGGEQFF

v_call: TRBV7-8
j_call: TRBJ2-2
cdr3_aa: CASSGGVGLNTGELFF

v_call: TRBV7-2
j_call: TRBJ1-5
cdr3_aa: CASSLAPRGRVGQPQHF

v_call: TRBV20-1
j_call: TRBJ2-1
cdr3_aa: CSASWGGGPYNEQFF

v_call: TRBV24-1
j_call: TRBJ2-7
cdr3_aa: CATSDTDRLYEQYF

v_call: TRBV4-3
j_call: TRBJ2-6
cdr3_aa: CASSQDSGHLSGANVLTF

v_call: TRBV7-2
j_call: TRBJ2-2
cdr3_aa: CASSSGTAANTGELFF

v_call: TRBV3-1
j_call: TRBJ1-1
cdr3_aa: CASSQGLWHTEAFF

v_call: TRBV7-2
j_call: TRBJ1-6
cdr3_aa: CASSLVPGGVGAPLHF

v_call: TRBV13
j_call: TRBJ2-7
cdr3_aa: CASSSSGGYEQYF

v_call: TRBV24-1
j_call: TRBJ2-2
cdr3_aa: CATSKAVLAGSGELFF

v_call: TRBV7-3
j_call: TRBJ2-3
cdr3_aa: CASSLHGGAGNEQYF

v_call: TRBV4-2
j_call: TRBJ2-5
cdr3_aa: CASRLSPKGFQETQYF

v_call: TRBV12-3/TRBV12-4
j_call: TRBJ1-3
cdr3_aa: CASKVSGNTIYF

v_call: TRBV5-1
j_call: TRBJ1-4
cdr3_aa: CASSSDFVTRVEKLFF

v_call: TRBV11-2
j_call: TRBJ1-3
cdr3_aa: CASSPGLGNTIYF

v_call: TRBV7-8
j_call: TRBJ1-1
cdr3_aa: CASSLALGGATRNTEAFF

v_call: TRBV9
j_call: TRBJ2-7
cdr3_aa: CASSLEKDREIYEQYF

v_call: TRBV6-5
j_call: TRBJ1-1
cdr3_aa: CASSYKGFSEAFF

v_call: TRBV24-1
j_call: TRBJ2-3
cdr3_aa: CATSGFRDRDISTDTQYF

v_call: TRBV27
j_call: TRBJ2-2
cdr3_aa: CASSLFRGIGELFF

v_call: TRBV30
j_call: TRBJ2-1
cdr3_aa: CAWSVPGIRNEQFF

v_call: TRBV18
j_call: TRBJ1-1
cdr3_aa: CASSPGRDRANTEAFF

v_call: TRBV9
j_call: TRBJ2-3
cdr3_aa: CASSGQLGTSVHTDTQYF

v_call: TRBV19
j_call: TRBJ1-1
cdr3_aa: CASRQGAYTEAFF

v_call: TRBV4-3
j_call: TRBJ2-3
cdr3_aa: CASSQEGQGARDTQYF

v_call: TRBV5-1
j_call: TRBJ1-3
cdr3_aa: CASSLEGSGNTIYF

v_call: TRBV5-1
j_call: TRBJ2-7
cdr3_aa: CASSLTAGPDYEQYF

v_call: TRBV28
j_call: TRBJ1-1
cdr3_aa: CASSHYRGRNTEAFF

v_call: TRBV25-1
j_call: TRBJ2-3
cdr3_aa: CASSEREADSTDTQYF